The 4 T cell receptor beta chains listed next were all sequenced from one sample in a study of blood T cell repertoires in COVID-19. The assay was immunoSEQ multiplex PCR, and TCRdb's table has in-frame clones only and misses some. The table includes around 42,000 clones, around nine tenths detected once. Sequences were obtained from peripheral blood. Receptors were obtained from a human donor in a cohort sampled during active COVID-19.

V gene TRBV5-4 combines with J gene TRBJ2-1, with a weak D call TRBD2 (5 bases). The CDR3 covers 14 residues. Between the trimmed V and J ends, which lost 3 bases and 5 bases, there was a span of 12 bases. Germline CDR1 and CDR2: SGHNT and YYREEE (reference sequence). CDR3 loop: CASSSPGLNNEQFF. The CDR3 DNA sequence: TGTGCCAGCAGCTCTCCCGGACTCAACAATGAGCAGTTCTTC.

The chain has TRBV28 and TRBJ1-5; 9 nucleotides agree with TRBD1. This CDR3 has 15 residues. The germline gives CDR1 MDHEN, CDR2 SYDVKM. Unmatched junction bases numbered 9, after V lost 6 bases and J lost 6 bases. The CDR3 coding sequence is TGTGCCAGCAGCCTTGGACAGGGGAGGGCTCAGCCCCAGCATTTT. This gives the protein CASSLGQGRAQPQHF.

This clone came up a few times. The V gene is TRBV5-6, the J gene TRBJ2-1; 11 nucleotides line up with TRBD2. This CDR3 is built from 16 residues. The V gene end was trimmed by 4 bases and the J gene end by 5 bases; junction bases not matched to a gene: 8. CDR1 SGHDT and CDR2 YYEEEE come from the germline V gene. This CDR3 is CASSTLLAGVDNEQFF. As DNA, the CDR3 is TGTGCCAGCAGCACCCTACTAGCGGGAGTGGACAATGAGCAGTTCTTC. The full variable domain, its missing parts supplied by reference TRBV5-6 and TRBJ2-1, is DAGVTQSPTHLIKTRGQQVTLRCSPKSGHDTVSWYQQALGQGPQFIFQYYEEEERQRGNFPDRFSGHQFPNYSSELNVNALLLGDSALYLCASSTLLAGVDNEQFFGPGTRLTVL.

The gene calls are TRBV6-5 and TRBJ2-7; 10 nucleotides agree with TRBD2. The V gene's germline CDR1 is MNHEY and CDR2 SVGAGI. Trimming at V came to 5 bases and at J to 2 bases, leaving 6 bases not matched to a gene. The CDR3 runs 15 residues. The CDR3 is CASSLVAGGPYEQYF. As DNA, the CDR3 is TGTGCCAGCAGTCTGGTAGCGGGAGGACCCTACGAGCAGTACTTC.